The 29 T cell receptor beta chains listed next were all sequenced from one sample in a study of blood T cell repertoires in COVID-19. Sequenced by immunoSEQ multiplex PCR; TCRdb stores in-frame clones only, minus some. The sample records 240,000 or so clones, about four fifths being singletons. Specimen: peripheral blood. The receptors come from a man aged 30 to 39 who had recovered from COVID-19.

In this sample, this clone turned up once. The sample holds other DNA sequences that translate to the same CDR3. The chain carries TRBV18 and TRBJ2-5; 10 nucleotides match TRBD2. This CDR3 spans 15 amino acids. V lost 2 bases to trimming and J lost 2 bases; unmatched junction nucleotides: 2. Germline CDR1 is KGHSH and CDR2 is LQKENI. The CDR3 reads CASSPRAGGQETQYF. The CDR3 DNA reads TGTGCCAGCTCACCAAGAGCGGGGGGGCAAGAGACCCAGTACTTC.

This clone has a single count. The chain is built from TRBV28 and TRBJ1-2; D is possibly TRBD1 (6 bases). Germline assignment: CDR1 MDHEN and CDR2 SYDVKM. This CDR3 region has 15 residues. V was shortened by 1 base and J by 0 bases, with 9 bases between the two germline ends. In DNA form, the CDR3 reads TGTGCCAGCAGTTTATACACAGGGACTAACTATGGCTACACCTTC. It codes for CASSLYTGTNYGYTF.

This clone was seen a few times. The rearrangement uses TRBV2 and TRBJ2-1; D not certain. V lost 3 bases and J lost 6, with 9 bases in between. This CDR3 is 13 amino acids long. CDR1 is SNHLY, CDR2 FYNNEI, per germline. The CDR3 region has the DNA TGTGCCAGCAGTGAGTGGTGGGCCAATGAGCAGTTCTTC. It yields the protein CASSEWWANEQFF.

The V call is TRBV3-1 (or the pseudogene TRBV3-2), the J call TRBJ2-3; D gene ambiguous. Germline lookup yields CDR1 LGHDT and CDR2 YNNKEL (reference sequence). The CDR3 covers 15 residues. V was cut by 0 bases and J by 0 bases, with 7 bases left in between. CDR3 loop: CASSQDGLSTDTQYF. The CDR3, as DNA: TGTGCCAGCAGCCAAGATGGCCTCAGCACAGATACGCAGTATTTT.

The table lists this clone with a few counts. V gene TRBV9 combines with J gene TRBJ2-5; 9 bases agree with TRBD2. After removal of 0 bases from V and 1 base from J, the junction contained 10 bases not matched to a gene. Germline V lookup: CDR1 SGDLS, CDR2 YYNGEE. The CDR3 length is 18 residues. CDR3 residues: CASSVVGSGGGLQETQYF. In DNA, the CDR3 is TGTGCCAGCAGCGTAGTAGGTAGCGGGGGCGGCCTCCAAGAGACCCAGTACTTC.

The chain links TRBV4-2 to TRBJ2-1; tentatively, D is TRBD2 (5 bases). The CDR3 spans 12 residues. CDR1 and CDR2 (germline): LGHNA, YNFKEQ. V was cut by 1 base and J by 9 bases, with 7 bases left in between. The CDR3 DNA follows: TGTGCCAGCAGCCAAGGTGAGGGTGAGCAGTTCTTC. Translation gives CASSQGEGEQFF.

This clone was found once. This chain connects TRBV21-1 to TRBJ2-4; the table calls TRBD2, which could not be checked here. TRBV21-1 is an annotated pseudogene. The CDR3 consists of 15 residues. The CDR3 spells CASIGTASGKNIQYF. Written as DNA, the CDR3 is TGTGCCAGCATCGGGACGGCGAGCGGGAAAAACATTCAGTACTTC.

The rearrangement uses TRBV19 and TRBJ1-5, with 9 bases identical to TRBD1. V shed 2 bases and J 0 bases; nucleotides not matched to a gene: 11. The V gene's germline CDR1 is LNHDA and CDR2 SQIVND (reference sequence). This CDR3 comprises 19 residues. The CDR3 loop is CASSIPGQGIPYSNQPQHF. CDR3 DNA sequence: TGTGCCAGTAGTATACCGGGACAGGGTATTCCCTATAGCAATCAGCCCCAGCATTTT.

The chain carries TRBV7-7 and TRBJ1-3, with D tentatively TRBD1 (5 bases). CDR3 size: 15 residues. Germline CDR1 SSHAT, CDR2 FNYEAQ (reference sequence). V was clipped by 5 bases and J by 4 bases, with 15 bases between them. CDR3 DNA: TGTGCCAGCAGCGAAGATTGGGGCCCAGGAAACACCATATATTTT. It specifies CASSEDWGPGNTIYF.

This chain links TRBV4-2 with TRBJ2-1; 11 bases match TRBD2. Per the germline V gene, CDR1 is LGHNA and CDR2 is YNFKEQ. The CDR3 covers 16 residues. With 3 bases clipped from V and 4 bases from J, the junction kept 5 bases outside the gene matches. CDR3 residues: CASSHFSGGEYNEQFF. The CDR3 DNA follows: TGTGCCAGCAGCCACTTTAGCGGGGGGGAATACAATGAGCAGTTCTTC.

V is TRBV21-1 and J is TRBJ2-7; the DNA was not used to check the table's D call, TRBD1. TRBV21-1 is reported as a pseudogene. This CDR3 spans 12 amino acids. CDR3 DNA: TGTGCCAGCAGCCCCAGGGTTTACGAGCAGTACGTC. It encodes CASSPRVYEQYV.

The V and J genes are TRBV2 and TRBJ1-6; 11 nucleotides match TRBD1. Germline V gives CDR1 SNHLY, CDR2 FYNNEI. The CDR3 runs to 16 residues. The ends lost 2 bases at V and 7 bases at J; junction bases unmatched: 4. CDR3 nucleotide sequence: TGTGCCAGCAGTGAACAGGGGACAGGGGGAAATTCACCCCTCCACTTT. This codes for CASSEQGTGGNSPLHF.

The gene calls are TRBV10-2 and TRBJ2-1, with D hard to call. Trimming removed 0 bases from V and 8 bases from J, with 8 bases in between. The germline V gene encodes CDR1 WSHSY and CDR2 SAAADI. CDR3 length equals 13 residues. The CDR3 loop is CASSESGVHEQFF. The CDR3 DNA sequence: TGCGCCAGCAGTGAGTCGGGCGTCCATGAGCAGTTCTTC.

The rearrangement uses TRBV5-1 and TRBJ2-7; TRBD2 matches 16 bases. This CDR3 is built from 17 residues. V lost 6 bases and J lost 2; bases outside the gene matches: 8. CDR1 is SGHRS and CDR2 is YFSETQ in the germline V gene. The CDR3 DNA sequence: TGCGCCAGCACGGTAGGGACTAGCGGGGGGGCTCCCTACGAGCAGTACTTC. Amino acid sequence: CASTVGTSGGAPYEQYF.

This clone has a single count. J is TRBJ1-1 and V is TRBV5-1; possible D gene TRBD1, 6 bases. The germline V and J ends were trimmed by 2 bases and 0 bases, with 8 bases remaining between them. CDR1 and CDR2 from the germline V gene are SGHRS and YFSETQ. The CDR3 has 14 amino acids. The CDR3 DNA sequence: TGCGCCAGCAGCTTAGGGGGTATGAACACTGAAGCTTTCTTT. It encodes CASSLGGMNTEAFF. Looking up the rest from reference TRBV5-1 and TRBJ1-1 gives the full variable domain: KAGVTQTPRYLIKTRGQQVTLSCSPISGHRSVSWYQQTPGQGLQFLFEYFSETQRNKGNFPGRFSGRQFSNSRSEMNVSTLELGDSALYLCASSLGGMNTEAFFGQGTRLTVV.

The V call is TRBV28, the J call TRBJ1-5; the match to TRBD1 covers 7 bases. Trimming took 5 bases from V and 7 from J; bases not matched to a gene: 5. The CDR3 has 13 amino acids. From germline, CDR1 is MDHEN and CDR2 SYDVKM. This CDR3 reads CASSEGAGQPQHF. CDR3 DNA: TGTGCCAGCAGTGAGGGGGCAGGACAGCCCCAGCATTTT.

V and J are TRBV28 and TRBJ1-2, with unresolved D. Per the germline V gene, CDR1 is MDHEN and CDR2 is SYDVKM. The CDR3 is 14 residues long. V lost 5 bases to trimming and J lost 6 bases, with 16 bases between them. The CDR3 reads CASSRAGNADGYTF. CDR3 sequence (DNA): TGTGCCAGCAGTCGGGCGGGGAATGCGGATGGCTACACCTTC.

This chain uses TRBV10-2 with TRBJ2-1; D might be TRBD2 (7 bases). This CDR3 is built from 15 residues. Looked up from germline, CDR1 is WSHSY and CDR2 is SAAADI. The ends were cut back, 3 bases at V and 4 bases at J, with 13 bases in the middle. The CDR3 spells CASSDNREGYNEQFF. CDR3 nucleotide sequence: TGCGCCAGCAGTGATAACAGGGAGGGATACAATGAGCAGTTCTTC.

This clone was seen a single time. The chain employs TRBV9 and TRBJ2-2; D is ambiguous. Germline CDR1 is SGDLS and CDR2 is YYNGEE. This CDR3 is built from 14 residues. The germline V and J ends were trimmed by 0 bases and 2 bases, with 5 bases remaining between them. The CDR3 DNA follows: TGTGCCAGCAGCGTAGTTAGCAACACCGGGGAGCTGTTTTTT. Protein product: CASSVVSNTGELFF.

In its sample, this clone was seen once. CDR3 coding DNA: TGTGCCAGCTCACCGGCGGGGGGGCCGGAGACCCAGTACTTC. This gives the protein CASSPAGGPETQYF. The rearrangement links TRBV18 to TRBJ2-5, with 9 positions matching TRBD2. There are 14 residues in the CDR3. Germline assignment: CDR1 KGHSH and CDR2 LQKENI. V trimming: 3 bases; J trimming: 5 bases; junction bases outside the gene matches: 4.

The rearrangement links TRBV5-1 to TRBJ2-3; 9 bases align to TRBD2. CDR3 length: 15 residues. The V gene end was trimmed by 2 bases and the J gene end by 2 bases; junction bases not matched to a gene: 3. Per the germline V gene, CDR1 is SGHRS and CDR2 is YFSETQ. CDR3 residues: CASSFKRGDTDTQYF. The CDR3 bases are TGCGCCAGCAGCTTTAAGCGGGGGGACACAGATACGCAGTATTTT. The variable domain in full, with the rest retrieved from reference TRBV5-1 and TRBJ2-3, is KAGVTQTPRYLIKTRGQQVTLSCSPISGHRSVSWYQQTPGQGLQFLFEYFSETQRNKGNFPGRFSGRQFSNSRSEMNVSTLELGDSALYLCASSFKRGDTDTQYFGPGTRLTVL.

The V call is TRBV9, the J call TRBJ2-1; D is unresolved. The CDR3 has 15 residues. The germline gives CDR1 SGDLS, CDR2 YYNGEE. Trimming cost V 0 bases and J 7 bases, with 14 bases left between them. This CDR3 is CASSVGRSLPNEQFF. For the CDR3, the DNA is TGTGCCAGCAGCGTAGGAAGAAGTCTACCTAATGAGCAGTTCTTC.

This chain connects TRBV7-9 to TRBJ2-3; TRBD1 matches 10 bases. Per germline, CDR1 SEHNR and CDR2 FQNEAQ (reference sequence). The CDR3 consists of 15 residues. V lost 5 bases, J lost 4 bases, and 6 bases stayed unmatched. Here the CDR3 reads CASSHPGQGPDTQYF. The CDR3 DNA reads TGTGCCAGCAGCCACCCGGGACAGGGGCCAGATACGCAGTATTTT.

The V gene is TRBV10-1, the J gene TRBJ2-2; 7 positions match TRBD2. CDR1 is WNHNN, CDR2 SYGVQD, per germline (reference sequence). CDR3 length equals 15 residues. Unmatched junction bases numbered 13, after V lost 8 bases and J lost 7 bases. CDR3 amino acids: CASSSSAGTSGELFF. DNA for the CDR3: TGCGCCAGCTCATCATCAGCGGGGACCAGCGGGGAGCTGTTTTTT.

The chain recombines TRBV18 with TRBJ1-2; D call uncertain. Between the trimmed V and J ends, which lost 2 bases and 1 base, there was a span of 5 bases. The length of the CDR3 is 13 residues. CDR1 KGHSH and CDR2 LQKENI come from the germline V gene. The CDR3 bases are TGTGCCAGCTCACCAGGAGTTAACTATGGCTACACCTTC. It translates to CASSPGVNYGYTF.

The genes are TRBV5-4 and TRBJ1-1; D might be TRBD1 (6 bases). Trimming stripped 4 bases from V and 0 bases from J, with 13 bases between. Germline CDR1 reads SGHNT; CDR2 reads YYREEE (reference sequence). The CDR3 is made up of 15 amino acids. The CDR3 nucleotides are TGTGCCAGCAGCGTTTACAGGGAAATGAACACTGAAGCTTTCTTT. Translating it yields CASSVYREMNTEAFF.

DNA for the CDR3: TGTGCCACCAGTGATCCGACAGGGAACACCGGGGAGCTGTTTTTT. Its translation: CATSDPTGNTGELFF. The chain carries TRBV24-1 and TRBJ2-2; D possibly corresponds to TRBD1 (6 bases). The V end lost 3 bases, the J end lost 1 base, and 8 bases lay between the germline ends. Germline assignment: CDR1 KGHDR and CDR2 SFDVKD. The CDR3 is 15 residues long.

The CDR3 nucleotides are TGTGCCAGCTCACCAAATACAGTGAACTACGAGCAGTACGTC. Translating gives CASSPNTVNYEQYV. This chain links TRBV18 with TRBJ2-7, with no clear D. The CDR3 has 14 residues. Germline V CDR1 and CDR2: KGHSH, LQKENI. The V and J ends lost 2 bases and 3 bases respectively, with 11 bases between them.

The chain is built from TRBV11-3 and TRBJ1-6; weak D call: TRBD1 (6 bases). The CDR3 is made up of 18 amino acids. CDR1 is SGHNT and CDR2 is YENEEA in the germline V gene. The ends were cut back, 4 bases at V and 2 bases at J, with 18 bases in the middle. The CDR3 DNA sequence: TGTGCCAGCAGCTCGTCAAATCTCGGACAGACCTATAATTCACCCCTCCACTTT. Amino acid sequence: CASSSSNLGQTYNSPLHF.